A selection of T cell receptor beta chains follows, all from one sample in a study of blood T cell repertoires in COVID-19. The protocol was immunoSEQ multiplex PCR, while the TCRdb copy is restricted to in-frame clones and leaves out a portion. The sample lists about 170,000 clones, around 67% occurring once. Input material: peripheral blood. These receptors were taken from a woman aged 80 or over with acute or convalescent COVID-19. Each CDR3 is given with its conserved first and last residue. The order of the fields is CDR3 protein, CDR3 DNA, J gene, clone size, D gene, V gene. A D gene is named only where the DNA matches it firmly. Clone size appears in some rows only: once, few, many, or a class for an expanded clone.

CDR3aa: CASSRFSSGFSYEQYF
CDR3nt: TGTGCCAGCAGTCGATTTTCCTCAGGGTTCTCCTACGAGCAGTACTTC
j_gene: TRBJ2-7
abundance: once
d_gene: -
v_gene: TRBV27

CDR3aa: CASSPLGGTTGEYEQYF
CDR3nt: TGTGCCAGCTCACCGCTTGGGGGGACGACAGGGGAATACGAGCAGTACTTC
j_gene: TRBJ2-7
abundance: few
d_gene: TRBD1
v_gene: TRBV18

CDR3aa: CASRLAGVGTGELFF
CDR3nt: TGTGCCAGCAGACTAGCGGGAGTTGGCACCGGGGAGCTGTTTTTT
j_gene: TRBJ2-2
abundance: -
d_gene: TRBD2
v_gene: TRBV27

CDR3aa: CASTFAGSEAFF
CDR3nt: TGTGCCAGCACCTTCGCAGGGTCTGAAGCTTTCTTT
j_gene: TRBJ1-1
abundance: few
d_gene: -
v_gene: TRBV12-3/TRBV12-4

CDR3aa: CASSPGQGTDTQYF
CDR3nt: TGTGCCAGCTCACCAGGACAGGGCACAGATACGCAGTATTTT
j_gene: TRBJ2-3
abundance: -
d_gene: TRBD1
v_gene: TRBV18

CDR3aa: CASSRYEQYF
CDR3nt: TGTGCCAGCAGCCGCTACGAGCAGTACTTC
j_gene: TRBJ2-7
abundance: -
d_gene: -
v_gene: TRBV28

CDR3aa: CASSLVGEANSPLHF
CDR3nt: TGTGCCAGCAGCTTAGTGGGGGAGGCAAATTCACCCCTCCACTTT
j_gene: TRBJ1-6
abundance: -
d_gene: -
v_gene: TRBV7-2

CDR3aa: CASSFFGTINYGYTF
CDR3nt: TGTGCCAGCAGTTTCTTTGGGACTATTAACTATGGCTACACCTTC
j_gene: TRBJ1-2
abundance: -
d_gene: -
v_gene: TRBV28

CDR3aa: CASRFTVNTEAFF
CDR3nt: TGTGCCAGCAGATTTACAGTAAACACTGAAGCTTTCTTT
j_gene: TRBJ1-1
abundance: -
d_gene: -
v_gene: TRBV6-5

CDR3aa: CAWSTGASEAFF
CDR3nt: TGTGCCTGGAGTACAGGGGCATCTGAAGCTTTCTTT
j_gene: TRBJ1-1
abundance: few
d_gene: TRBD1
v_gene: TRBV30

CDR3aa: CASSYGTAYEQYF
CDR3nt: TGCGCCAGCAGCTACGGGACAGCCTACGAGCAGTACTTC
j_gene: TRBJ2-7
abundance: few
d_gene: TRBD1
v_gene: TRBV4-1

CDR3aa: CASSLARGGTDTQYF
CDR3nt: TGTGCCAGCAGCTTGGCTAGGGGCGGAACAGATACGCAGTATTTT
j_gene: TRBJ2-3
abundance: -
d_gene: -
v_gene: TRBV5-4

CDR3aa: CASSATGGAYSWETQYF
CDR3nt: TGTGCCAGCAGCGCCACGGGCGGGGCGTATTCGTGGGAGACCCAGTACTTC
j_gene: TRBJ2-5
abundance: -
d_gene: -
v_gene: TRBV9

CDR3aa: CASSFNQQETQYF
CDR3nt: TGCGCCAGCAGCTTTAACCAGCAAGAGACCCAGTACTTC
j_gene: TRBJ2-5
abundance: -
d_gene: -
v_gene: TRBV5-1

CDR3aa: CASSLYRDYEQYF
CDR3nt: TGTGCCAGCAGCTTATACAGGGACTACGAGCAGTACTTC
j_gene: TRBJ2-7
abundance: -
d_gene: -
v_gene: TRBV11-2

CDR3aa: CASSLAGTGNEKLFF
CDR3nt: TGTGCCAGCAGCTTAGCCGGGACAGGGAATGAAAAACTGTTTTTT
j_gene: TRBJ1-4
abundance: -
d_gene: TRBD1
v_gene: TRBV7-9

CDR3aa: CASSDRGYEQYF
CDR3nt: TGTGCCAGCAGTGACAGGGGCTACGAGCAGTACTTC
j_gene: TRBJ2-7
abundance: -
d_gene: -
v_gene: TRBV2

CDR3aa: CAGSGTLRSGHTGELFF
CDR3nt: TGTGCCGGATCCGGGACACTCAGGTCGGGCCACACCGGGGAGCTGTTTTTT
j_gene: TRBJ2-2
abundance: once
d_gene: -
v_gene: TRBV28

CDR3aa: CASSSSYGYTF
CDR3nt: TGTGCCAGCAGTTCCTCCTATGGCTACACCTTC
j_gene: TRBJ1-2
abundance: -
d_gene: -
v_gene: TRBV28

CDR3aa: CASSQVSGEETQYF
CDR3nt: TGCGCCAGCAGCCAAGTTTCCGGGGAAGAGACCCAGTACTTC
j_gene: TRBJ2-5
abundance: -
d_gene: -
v_gene: TRBV4-1

CDR3aa: CASADREDGELFF
CDR3nt: TGTGCCAGCGCCGACAGGGAGGACGGGGAGCTGTTTTTT
j_gene: TRBJ2-2
abundance: once
d_gene: -
v_gene: TRBV2

CDR3aa: CASSPGQSYEQYF
CDR3nt: TGTGCCAGCAGCCCAGGACAGAGCTACGAGCAGTACTTC
j_gene: TRBJ2-7
abundance: medium-sized
d_gene: -
v_gene: TRBV7-9

CDR3aa: CASGRSLDEKLFF
CDR3nt: TGTGCCAGCGGTCGGTCGTTGGATGAAAAACTGTTTTTT
j_gene: TRBJ1-4
abundance: -
d_gene: -
v_gene: TRBV6-5

CDR3aa: CASRRDSDLETQYF
CDR3nt: TGTGCCAGCAGACGCGACAGCGACTTAGAGACCCAGTACTTC
j_gene: TRBJ2-5
abundance: -
d_gene: -
v_gene: TRBV6-5

CDR3aa: CASSLDPTGLNTEAFF
CDR3nt: TGTGCCAGCAGCTTAGATCCGACAGGGCTGAACACTGAAGCTTTCTTT
j_gene: TRBJ1-1
abundance: -
d_gene: TRBD1
v_gene: TRBV7-9

CDR3aa: CASSRNPGLAGVEGVNEQFF
CDR3nt: TGTGCCAGCTCACGAAACCCGGGACTAGCGGGAGTCGAAGGGGTCAATGAGCAGTTCTTC
j_gene: TRBJ2-1
abundance: -
d_gene: TRBD2
v_gene: TRBV18

CDR3aa: CAWSADSSYEQYF
CDR3nt: TGTGCCTGGAGCGCCGACAGCTCCTACGAGCAGTACTTC
j_gene: TRBJ2-7
abundance: -
d_gene: -
v_gene: TRBV30

CDR3aa: CASSGTGQGEQYF
CDR3nt: TGTGCCAGTAGTGGGACAGGACAGGGCGAGCAGTACTTC
j_gene: TRBJ2-7
abundance: -
d_gene: TRBD1
v_gene: TRBV19

CDR3aa: CASSSQGEGQQPQHF
CDR3nt: TGTGCCAGTAGTTCACAAGGGGAGGGGCAACAGCCCCAGCATTTT
j_gene: TRBJ1-5
abundance: -
d_gene: -
v_gene: TRBV19

CDR3aa: CASSEGGLAPYEQYF
CDR3nt: TGTGCCAGCAGCGAGGGGGGACTAGCCCCCTACGAGCAGTACTTC
j_gene: TRBJ2-7
abundance: -
d_gene: TRBD2
v_gene: TRBV6-5

CDR3aa: CSVRDSLSGNTIYF
CDR3nt: TGCAGCGTGCGGGACAGTCTTAGTGGAAACACCATATATTTT
j_gene: TRBJ1-3
abundance: few
d_gene: TRBD1
v_gene: TRBV29-1

CDR3aa: CASSRGSTKTEAFF
CDR3nt: TGCGCCAGCAGCCGGGGTTCCACTAAGACCGAAGCTTTCTTT
j_gene: TRBJ1-1
abundance: once
d_gene: -
v_gene: TRBV5-1

CDR3aa: CASSPPTGTDTQYF
CDR3nt: TGTGCCAGCAGTCCGCCGACTGGCACAGATACGCAGTATTTT
j_gene: TRBJ2-3
abundance: few
d_gene: -
v_gene: TRBV28

CDR3aa: CASSQDYRAGNQPQHF
CDR3nt: TGTGCCAGCAGCCAAGATTACAGGGCAGGTAATCAGCCCCAGCATTTT
j_gene: TRBJ1-5
abundance: -
d_gene: -
v_gene: TRBV3-1/TRBV3-2

CDR3aa: CASSFLERELGDTQYF
CDR3nt: TGTGCCAGCAGCTTTCTCGAGCGGGAGTTGGGAGATACGCAGTATTTT
j_gene: TRBJ2-3
abundance: -
d_gene: TRBD2
v_gene: TRBV7-9

CDR3aa: CASSRTAGLYGYTF
CDR3nt: TGTGCCAGCAGTCGAACAGCGGGGCTCTATGGCTACACCTTC
j_gene: TRBJ1-2
abundance: -
d_gene: -
v_gene: TRBV6-5

CDR3aa: CATSDPTGSNEKLFF
CDR3nt: TGTGCCACCAGTGACCCGACAGGATCTAACGAAAAACTGTTTTTT
j_gene: TRBJ1-4
abundance: -
d_gene: -
v_gene: TRBV24-1

CDR3aa: CASSFPPGQGYQPQHF
CDR3nt: TGTGCCAGCAGTTTCCCCCCCGGACAGGGTTATCAGCCCCAGCATTTT
j_gene: TRBJ1-5
abundance: -
d_gene: TRBD1
v_gene: TRBV6-5

CDR3aa: CASSSVLSGNTIYF
CDR3nt: TGCGCCAGCAGCTCCGTCCTCTCTGGAAACACCATATATTTT
j_gene: TRBJ1-3
abundance: -
d_gene: -
v_gene: TRBV5-1